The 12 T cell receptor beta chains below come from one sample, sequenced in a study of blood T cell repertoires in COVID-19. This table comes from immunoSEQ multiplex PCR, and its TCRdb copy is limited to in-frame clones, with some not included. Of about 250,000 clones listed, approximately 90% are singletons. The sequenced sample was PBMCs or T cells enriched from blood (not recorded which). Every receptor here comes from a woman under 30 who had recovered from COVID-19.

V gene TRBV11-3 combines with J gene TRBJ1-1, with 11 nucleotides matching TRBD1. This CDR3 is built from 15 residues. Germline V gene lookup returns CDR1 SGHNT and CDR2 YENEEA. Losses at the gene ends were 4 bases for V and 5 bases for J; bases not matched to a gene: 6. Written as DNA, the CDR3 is TGTGCCAGCAGCTCGGGGACAGGGGGGAGGACTGAAGCTTTCTTT. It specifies CASSSGTGGRTEAFF. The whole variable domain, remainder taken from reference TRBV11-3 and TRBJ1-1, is EAGVVQSPRYKIIEKKQPVAFWCNPISGHNTLYWYLQNLGQGPELLIRYENEEAVDDSQLPKDRFSAERLKGVDSTLKIQPAELGDSAVYLCASSSGTGGRTEAFFGQGTRLTVV.

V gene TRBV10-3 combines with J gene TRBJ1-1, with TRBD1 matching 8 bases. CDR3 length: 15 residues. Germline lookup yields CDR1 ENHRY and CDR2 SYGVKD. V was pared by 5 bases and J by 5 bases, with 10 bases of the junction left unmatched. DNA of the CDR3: TGTGCCATCAGTACGACACAGGGGGAATATACTGAAGCTTTCTTT. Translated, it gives CAISTTQGEYTEAFF.

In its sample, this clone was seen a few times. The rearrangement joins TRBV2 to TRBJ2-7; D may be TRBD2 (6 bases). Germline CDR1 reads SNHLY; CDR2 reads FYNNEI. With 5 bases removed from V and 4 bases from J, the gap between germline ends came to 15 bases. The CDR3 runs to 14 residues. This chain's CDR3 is CASSNEGRWYEQYF. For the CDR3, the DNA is TGTGCCAGCAGTAATGAAGGGAGGTGGTACGAGCAGTACTTC.

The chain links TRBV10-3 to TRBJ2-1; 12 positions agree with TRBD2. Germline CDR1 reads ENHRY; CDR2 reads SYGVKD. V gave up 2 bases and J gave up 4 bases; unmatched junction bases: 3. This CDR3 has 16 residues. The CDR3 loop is CAISEASGREYNEQFF. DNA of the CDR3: TGTGCCATCAGTGAGGCTAGCGGGAGGGAATACAATGAGCAGTTCTTC.

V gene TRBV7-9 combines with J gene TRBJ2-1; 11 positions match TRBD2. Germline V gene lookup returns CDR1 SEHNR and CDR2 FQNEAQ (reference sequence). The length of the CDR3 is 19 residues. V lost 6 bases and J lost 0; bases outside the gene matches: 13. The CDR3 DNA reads TGTGCCAGCAGTTCAGGGCTAGCGGGGGGCCGGAGCTCCTACAATGAGCAGTTCTTC. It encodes CASSSGLAGGRSSYNEQFF.

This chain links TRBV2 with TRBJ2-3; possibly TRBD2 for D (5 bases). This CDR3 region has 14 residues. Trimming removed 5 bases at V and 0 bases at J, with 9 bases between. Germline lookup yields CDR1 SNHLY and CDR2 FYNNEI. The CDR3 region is CASSKDLSTDTQYF. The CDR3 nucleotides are TGTGCCAGCAGTAAGGACTTAAGCACAGATACGCAGTATTTT.

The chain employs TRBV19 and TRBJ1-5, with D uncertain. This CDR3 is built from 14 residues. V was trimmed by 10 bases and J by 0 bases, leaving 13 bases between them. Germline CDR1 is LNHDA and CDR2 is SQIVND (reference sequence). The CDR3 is CATAAAASNQPQHF. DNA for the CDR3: TGTGCCACCGCGGCGGCAGCTAGCAATCAGCCCCAGCATTTT.

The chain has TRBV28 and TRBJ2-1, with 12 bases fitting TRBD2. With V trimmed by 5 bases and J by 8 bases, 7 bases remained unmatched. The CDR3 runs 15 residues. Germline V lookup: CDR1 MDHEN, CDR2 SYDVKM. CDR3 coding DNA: TGTGCCAGCAGTGTCACTAGCGGGAGGAACCATGAGCAGTTCTTC. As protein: CASSVTSGRNHEQFF.

The CDR3 DNA is TGTGCCAGCAGCTTGCCAGGGCCGAAGACCCAGTACTTC. As protein: CASSLPGPKTQYF. V and J are TRBV11-2 and TRBJ2-5; a weak D match, TRBD1 (5 bases). Germline CDR1 reads SGHAT; CDR2 reads FQNNGV. The CDR3 has 13 residues. The germline V and J ends were trimmed by 3 bases and 6 bases, with 11 bases remaining between them. The entire variable domain, with the rest obtained from reference TRBV11-2 and TRBJ2-5, is as follows: EAGVAQSPRYKIIEKRQSVAFWCNPISGHATLYWYQQILGQGPKLLIQFQNNGVVDDSQLPKDRFSAERLKGVDSTLKIQPAKLEDSAVYLCASSLPGPKTQYFGPGTRLLVL.

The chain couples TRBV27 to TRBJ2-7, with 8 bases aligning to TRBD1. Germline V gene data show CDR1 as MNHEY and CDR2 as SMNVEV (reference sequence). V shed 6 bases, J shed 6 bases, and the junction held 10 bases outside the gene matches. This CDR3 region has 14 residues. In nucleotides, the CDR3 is TGTGCCAGCAGCCAGTGGACAGGGTCCCGCGAGCAGTACTTC. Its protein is CASSQWTGSREQYF.

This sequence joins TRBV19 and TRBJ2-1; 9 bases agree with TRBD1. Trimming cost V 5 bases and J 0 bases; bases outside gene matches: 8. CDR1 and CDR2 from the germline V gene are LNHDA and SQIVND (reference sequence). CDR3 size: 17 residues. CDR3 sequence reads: CASSLQTGGSSYNEQFF. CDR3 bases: TGTGCCAGTAGTCTTCAGACAGGGGGGAGCTCCTACAATGAGCAGTTCTTC.

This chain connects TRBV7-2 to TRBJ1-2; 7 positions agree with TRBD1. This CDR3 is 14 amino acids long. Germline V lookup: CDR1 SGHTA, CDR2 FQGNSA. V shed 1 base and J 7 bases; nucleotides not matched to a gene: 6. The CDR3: CASSLGRTGSGYTF. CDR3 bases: TGTGCCAGCAGCTTAGGGAGGACAGGCTCTGGCTACACCTTC.